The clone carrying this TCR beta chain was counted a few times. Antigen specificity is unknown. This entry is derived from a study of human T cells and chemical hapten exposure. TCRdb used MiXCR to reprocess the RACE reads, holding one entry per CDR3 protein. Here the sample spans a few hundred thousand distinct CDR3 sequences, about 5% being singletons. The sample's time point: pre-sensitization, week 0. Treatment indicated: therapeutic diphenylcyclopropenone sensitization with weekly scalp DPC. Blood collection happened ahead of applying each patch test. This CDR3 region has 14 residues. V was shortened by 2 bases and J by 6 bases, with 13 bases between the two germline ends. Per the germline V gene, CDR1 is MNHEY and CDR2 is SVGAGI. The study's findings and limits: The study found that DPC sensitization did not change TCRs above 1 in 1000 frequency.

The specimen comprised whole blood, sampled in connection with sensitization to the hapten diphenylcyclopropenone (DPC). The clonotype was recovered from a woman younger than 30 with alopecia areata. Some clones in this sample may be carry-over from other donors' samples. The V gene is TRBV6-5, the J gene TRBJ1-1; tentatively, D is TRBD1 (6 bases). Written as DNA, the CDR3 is TGTGCCAGCAGTTACCGTGAACAGGGTCCTGAAGCTTTCTTT. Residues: CASSYREQGPEAFF.